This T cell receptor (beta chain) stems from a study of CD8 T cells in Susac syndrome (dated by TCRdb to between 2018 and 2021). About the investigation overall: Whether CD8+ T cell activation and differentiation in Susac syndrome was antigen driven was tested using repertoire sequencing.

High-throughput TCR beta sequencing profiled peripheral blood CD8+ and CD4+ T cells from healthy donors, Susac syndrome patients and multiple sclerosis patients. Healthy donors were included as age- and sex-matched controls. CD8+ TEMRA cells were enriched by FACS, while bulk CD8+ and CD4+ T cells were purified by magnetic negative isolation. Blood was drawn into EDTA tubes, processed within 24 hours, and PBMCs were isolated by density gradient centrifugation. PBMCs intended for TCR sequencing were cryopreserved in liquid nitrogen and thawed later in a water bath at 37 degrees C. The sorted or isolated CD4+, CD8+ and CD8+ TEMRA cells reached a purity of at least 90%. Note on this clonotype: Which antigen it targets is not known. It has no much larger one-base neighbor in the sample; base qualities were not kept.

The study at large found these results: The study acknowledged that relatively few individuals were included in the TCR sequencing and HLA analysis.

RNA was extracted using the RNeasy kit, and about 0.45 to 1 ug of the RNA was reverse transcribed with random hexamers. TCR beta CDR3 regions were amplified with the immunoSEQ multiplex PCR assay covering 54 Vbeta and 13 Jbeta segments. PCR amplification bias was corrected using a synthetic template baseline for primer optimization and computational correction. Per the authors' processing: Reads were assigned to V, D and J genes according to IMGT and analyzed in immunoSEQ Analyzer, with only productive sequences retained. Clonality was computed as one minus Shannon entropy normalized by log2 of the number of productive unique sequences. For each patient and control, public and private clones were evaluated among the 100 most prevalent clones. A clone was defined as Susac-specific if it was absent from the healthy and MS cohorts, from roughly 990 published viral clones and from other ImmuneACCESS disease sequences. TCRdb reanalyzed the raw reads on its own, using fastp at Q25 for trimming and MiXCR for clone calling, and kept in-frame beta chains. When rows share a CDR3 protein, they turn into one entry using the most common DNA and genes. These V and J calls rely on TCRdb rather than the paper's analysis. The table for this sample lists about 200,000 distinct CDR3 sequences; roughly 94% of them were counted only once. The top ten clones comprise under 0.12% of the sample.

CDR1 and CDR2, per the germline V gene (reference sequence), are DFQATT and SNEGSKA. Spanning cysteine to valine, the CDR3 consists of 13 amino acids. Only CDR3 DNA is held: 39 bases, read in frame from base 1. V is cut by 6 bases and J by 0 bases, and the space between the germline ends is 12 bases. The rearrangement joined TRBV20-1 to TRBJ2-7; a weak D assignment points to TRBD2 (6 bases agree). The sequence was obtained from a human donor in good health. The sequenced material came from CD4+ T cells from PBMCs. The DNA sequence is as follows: TGCAGTGCCACAGAGACTAGCTCCTACGAGCAGTACGTC. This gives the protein CSATETSSYEQYV.